Below, 13 T cell receptor beta chains from the same sample are listed, as sequenced in a study of CD8 T cells in Susac syndrome. Random hexamers were used to reverse transcribe about 0.5 to 1 ug of RNA. TCRdb reprocessed the immunoSEQ multiplex PCR reads with MiXCR, giving one entry per CDR3 protein. The repertoire includes 140,000 or so distinct CDR3 sequences, approximately 95% of them detected once, and less than 0.085% sits in the top ten. The source material was CD4+ T cells from PBMCs. The receptors come from a human donor with Susac syndrome.

This rearrangement joins TRBV24-1 to TRBJ1-1; the D gene is possibly TRBD1 (5 bases). In germline, CDR1 is KGHDR, CDR2 SFDVKD. The CDR3 contains 16 residues. Trimming shortened V by 5 bases and J by 0 bases, and 15 bases separated the two germline ends. The CDR3 is CATSGGPEPLNTEAFF. The CDR3 DNA reads as TGTGCCACCAGTGGGGGACCGGAGCCTTTGAACACTGAAGCTTTCTTT.

This chain uses TRBV13 with TRBJ1-4; D uncertain. This CDR3 comprises 12 residues. Between the trimmed V and J ends, which lost 1 base and 10 bases, there was a span of 7 bases. Germline values: CDR1 PRHDT, CDR2 FYEKMQ (reference sequence). The CDR3 DNA reads TGTGCCAGCAGCTTAGTGCGGGGAAAACTGTTTTTT. Its translation: CASSLVRGKLFF. The full variable domain, in which reference TRBV13 and TRBJ1-4 provide the parts outside the CDR3, is AAGVIQSPRHLIKEKRETATLKCYPIPRHDTVYWYQQGPGQDPQFLISFYEKMQSDKGSIPDRFSAQQFSDYHSELNMSSLELGDSALYFCASSLVRGKLFFGSGTQLSVL.

The chain carries TRBV18 and TRBJ2-7, with TRBD2 as a possible D gene (5 bases). V lost 2 bases and J 3 bases, leaving 11 bases between the germline ends. Per germline, CDR1 KGHSH and CDR2 LQKENI. CDR3 size: 14 residues. The CDR3 sequence: CASSPSRGSYEQYF. CDR3 sequence (DNA): TGTGCCAGCTCACCAAGCCGGGGTAGCTACGAGCAGTACTTC.

The chain couples TRBV7-9 to TRBJ2-7; unclear D gene. With 3 bases removed from V and 6 bases from J, the gap between germline ends came to 18 bases. Germline V gene lookup returns CDR1 SEHNR and CDR2 FQNEAQ (reference sequence). The CDR3 covers 15 residues. CDR3 loop: CASSFATQDPREQYF. In DNA, the CDR3 is TGTGCCAGCAGCTTTGCCACGCAAGATCCACGCGAGCAGTACTTC.

The chain recombines TRBV5-6 with TRBJ1-2, with D hard to call. V was trimmed by 4 bases and J by 8 bases, leaving 18 bases between them. Germline CDR1 reads SGHDT; CDR2 reads YYEEEE. The CDR3 sequence is 14 residues long. DNA for the CDR3: TGTGCCAGCAGCCTATCACGTGTAACCTGGGGCTACACCTTC. Translated: CASSLSRVTWGYTF.

This chain links TRBV18 with TRBJ1-1; D is perhaps TRBD1 (6 bases). The CDR3 runs to 13 residues. The V gene's germline CDR1 is KGHSH and CDR2 LQKENI. V lost 6 bases, J lost 7 bases, and 15 bases lay in between. The CDR3: CASSTTGRSEAFF. CDR3 coding DNA: TGTGCCAGCTCGACTACAGGGCGCAGTGAAGCTTTCTTT.

This chain joins TRBV5-6 and TRBJ1-5; 9 bases agree with TRBD1. CDR1 SGHDT and CDR2 YYEEEE come from the germline V gene. V lost 0 bases to trimming and J lost 5 bases; unmatched junction nucleotides: 0. The CDR3 consists of 14 residues. The CDR3 coding sequence is TGTGCCAGCAGCTTGGGGACAGGGGATCAGCCCCAGCATTTT. Translating gives CASSLGTGDQPQHF.

The chain uses TRBV7-2 and TRBJ2-7; D is undetermined. The CDR3 loop spans 11 amino acids. CDR1 and CDR2 (germline): SGHTA, FQGNSA. V lost 6 bases and J 6 bases, leaving 9 bases between the germline ends. In DNA, the CDR3 is TGTGCCAGCAGGTTCAGAGGCGAGCAGTACTTC. It is translated as CASRFRGEQYF.

The chain couples TRBV29-1 to TRBJ2-5; TRBD2 might be the D (5 bases). Germline V gives CDR1 SQVTM, CDR2 ANQGSEA. Between the trimmed V and J ends, which lost 8 bases and 3 bases, there was a span of 19 bases. The CDR3 is made up of 14 amino acids. CDR3 sequence: CSIGGRPGEETQYF. The CDR3 DNA is TGCAGCATAGGCGGGCGCCCTGGGGAAGAGACCCAGTACTTC.

V gene TRBV29-1 combines with J gene TRBJ2-7; D is unclear. CDR1 is SQVTM, CDR2 ANQGSEA, per germline. The CDR3 sequence is 13 residues long. V was pared by 1 base and J by 5 bases, with 12 bases between. In nucleotides, the CDR3 is TGCAGCGTTGAAGGGGTTTTGATCGACGAGCAGTACTTC. As protein: CSVEGVLIDEQYF.

The chain uses TRBV29-1 and TRBJ2-1, with D possibly matching TRBD2 (5 bases). The germline gives CDR1 SQVTM, CDR2 ANQGSEA. The CDR3 is 13 amino acids. Trimming removed 7 bases at V and 4 bases at J, with 14 bases between. The CDR3 DNA reads as TGCAGCGCTACGATTAGCGTTTACAATGAGCAGTTCTTC. Its translation is CSATISVYNEQFF.

This chain links TRBV1 with TRBJ2-7; the table assigns TRBD2, which was not confirmed against the DNA. TRBV1 has pseudogene status. This CDR3 contains 17 residues. The CDR3 protein is CTSSQPGTSGRRNEQYF. The CDR3 DNA sequence: TGCACCAGCAGCCAACCCGGGACTAGCGGGAGAAGGAACGAGCAGTACTTC.

This chain links TRBV7-8 with TRBJ2-1; 8 nucleotides agree with TRBD1. This CDR3 has 15 residues. Trimming took 2 bases from V and 6 from J; bases not matched to a gene: 6. Germline CDR1 SGHVS, CDR2 FQNEAQ. The CDR3 DNA sequence: TGTGCCAGCAGCTTATCCCTGACAGGGGCCAATGAGCAGTTCTTC. Its protein is CASSLSLTGANEQFF.